The 14 T cell receptor beta chains listed next were all sequenced from one sample in a study of T cell responses to AZD1222 COVID-19 vaccine. Profiled with immunoSEQ multiplex PCR; TCRdb holds only in-frame clones, not every one. Counted here are around 140,000 clones, roughly 92% occurring once; the ten biggest clones make up 4.5% to 6%. The specimen was peripheral blood, collected on day 0 of AZD1222 vaccination. The receptors originated from an adult in good health.

The gene calls are TRBV5-4 and TRBJ1-4; D may be TRBD1 (5 bases). The V gene's germline CDR1 is SGHNT and CDR2 YYREEE (reference sequence). CDR3 length equals 13 residues. V lost 4 bases and J 8 bases, leaving 12 bases between the germline ends. The CDR3 protein is CASSPGPAEKLFF. For the CDR3, the DNA is TGTGCCAGCAGCCCAGGGCCAGCCGAAAAACTGTTTTTT.

The chain employs TRBV3-1 (or the pseudogene TRBV3-2) and TRBJ2-7; D is perhaps TRBD2 (5 bases). Trimming shortened V by 3 bases and J by 5 bases, and 14 bases separated the two germline ends. Germline V gives CDR1 LGHDT, CDR2 YNNKEL (reference sequence). The CDR3 is 14 residues long. Here the CDR3 reads CASSQRGIPDEQYF. The CDR3, as DNA: TGTGCCAGCAGCCAGCGAGGGATACCCGACGAGCAGTACTTC.

On this clone: The junction and the germline gene differ at one end; a read error may be behind it. The rearrangement uses TRBV7-7 and TRBJ2-1, with a tentative D call TRBD1 (5 bases). The germline V gene encodes CDR1 SSHAT and CDR2 FNYEAQ (reference sequence). This CDR3 spans 16 amino acids. CDR3 in DNA: TGTGCTAGCAGCTTAGTTCTTGCAGGGACCTACAATGAGCAGTTCTTC. Translation: CASSLVLAGTYNEQFF.

The rearrangement uses TRBV5-1 and TRBJ2-7; 10 positions match TRBD1. Germline V CDR1 and CDR2: SGHRS, YFSETQ. V was pared by 7 bases and J by 9 bases, with 10 bases of the junction left unmatched. The CDR3 consists of 13 residues. Here the CDR3 reads CASASMTGGRQYF. As DNA, the CDR3 is TGCGCCAGCGCTTCGATGACAGGGGGCCGGCAGTACTTC. Full variable domain (outside the CDR3, taken from reference TRBV5-1 and TRBJ2-7): KAGVTQTPRYLIKTRGQQVTLSCSPISGHRSVSWYQQTPGQGLQFLFEYFSETQRNKGNFPGRFSGRQFSNSRSEMNVSTLELGDSALYLCASASMTGGRQYFGPGTRLTVT.

The J gene is TRBJ2-7, the V gene TRBV7-9, with 9 bases that match TRBD1. CDR3 length: 16 residues. The J segment lost 5 bases and the V segment lost 7 bases, leaving 15 bases of the junction unmatched. Germline CDR1 and CDR2: SEHNR and FQNEAQ (reference sequence). The chain's CDR3 is CASNTDRGSSQNEQYF. The CDR3 nucleotides are TGTGCCAGCAACACGGACAGGGGAAGTAGTCAAAACGAGCAGTACTTC.

The chain uses TRBV18 and TRBJ2-7, with D hard to call. The CDR3 has 13 amino acids. V dropped 0 bases and J dropped 3 bases, with 6 bases sitting between them. Germline lookup yields CDR1 KGHSH and CDR2 LQKENI. This CDR3 reads CASSPPNNYEQYF. As DNA, the CDR3 is TGTGCCAGCTCACCACCAAATAACTACGAGCAGTACTTC.

CDR3 sequence (DNA): TGTGCCAGCAGTCTAAGCGGGGTCGGAACAGATACGCAGTATTTT. It codes for CASSLSGVGTDTQYF. The chain couples TRBV6-4 to TRBJ2-3; the match to TRBD2 covers 7 bases. Germline-derived CDR1 and CDR2 are MRHNA and SNTAGT. J was trimmed by 3 bases and V by 5 bases; bases with no gene match: 8. The CDR3 is 15 residues long.

This clone was detected only once. The rearrangement joins TRBV3-1 (or the pseudogene TRBV3-2) to TRBJ2-7; 8 positions match TRBD1. CDR3 length equals 15 residues. The J segment lost 3 bases and the V segment lost 5 bases, leaving 9 bases of the junction unmatched. Per germline, CDR1 LGHDT and CDR2 YNNKEL (reference sequence). The CDR3 bases are TGTGCCAGCAGCTCCCCCGGGACAGGAATCTACGAGCAGTACTTC. Amino acid sequence: CASSSPGTGIYEQYF.

This chain links TRBV18 with TRBJ2-7, with 12 bases that match TRBD2. CDR1 is KGHSH, CDR2 LQKENI, per germline. This CDR3 comprises 16 residues. J lost 4 bases, V lost 7 bases, and 11 bases had no gene match. The DNA for the CDR3 is TGTGCCAGCTTAACGACCGGACTAGCGGGACTGTACGAGCAGTACTTC. Protein sequence: CASLTTGLAGLYEQYF.

V gene TRBV9 combines with J gene TRBJ2-1; TRBD2 agrees at 8 bases. The CDR3 totals 15 residues. The germline gives CDR1 SGDLS, CDR2 YYNGEE. The J segment lost 5 bases and the V segment lost 4 bases, leaving 8 bases of the junction unmatched. The chain's CDR3 is CASSLLGTRDNEQFF. Written as DNA, the CDR3 is TGTGCCAGCAGCCTCCTCGGGACTAGAGACAATGAGCAGTTCTTC.

This sequence joins TRBV5-4 and TRBJ2-6; 7 nucleotides agree with TRBD1. The CDR3 totals 15 residues. J gave up 2 bases and V 4 bases, and 3 bases lay outside the gene matches. The V gene's germline CDR1 is SGHNT and CDR2 YYREEE (reference sequence). This CDR3 reads CASSPGGTGANVLTF. The CDR3 coding sequence is TGTGCCAGCAGCCCAGGGGGAACTGGGGCCAACGTCCTGACTTTC.

This clone has a single count. The chain carries TRBV12-3 or TRBV12-4 and TRBJ1-2; D is possibly TRBD1 (6 bases). V was shortened by 2 bases and J by 6 bases, with 10 bases between the two germline ends. The CDR3 loop spans 13 amino acids. CDR3 DNA sequence: TGTGCCAGCAGTTTAACAGGGCCTGATGGCTACACCTTC. Residues: CASSLTGPDGYTF.

J is TRBJ2-1 and V is TRBV10-3; no definite D call. This CDR3 is built from 11 residues. Per germline, CDR1 ENHRY and CDR2 SYGVKD. V was trimmed by 4 bases and J by 4 bases, leaving 2 bases between them. CDR3 amino acids: CAISAYNEQFF. The CDR3 DNA reads TGTGCCATCAGTGCGTACAATGAGCAGTTCTTC.

The chain uses TRBV19 and TRBJ2-1, with 9 nucleotides matching TRBD1. Germline assignment: CDR1 LNHDA and CDR2 SQIVND (reference sequence). The trim removed 4 bases at V and 7 bases at J, leaving 14 bases unmatched. CDR3 length equals 17 residues. This chain's CDR3 is CASSTGTGRNSWNEQFF. CDR3 sequence (DNA): TGTGCCAGTAGTACCGGGACAGGGCGTAACAGTTGGAATGAGCAGTTCTTC.